Detailed here is one T cell receptor beta chain. Its antigen is still unknown. This specimen comes from a study of regulatory T cells in long-lasting Graves disease. The study, taken as a whole, reports: Reduced TCR diversity was observed in persistent Graves' patients versus newly diagnosed patients. Persistent disease favored TRBV28, TRBJ1-2 and TRBJ2-5.

Time point reported: persistent/refractory GD, antithyroid drugs over 5 years with positive TRAb. Extracted RNA from PBMCs served as the source of the TCR library. In this cohort, patients came from an endocrinology department located in Xi'an, China. To make TCR beta libraries, researchers used iRepertoire HTBI primers and Arm-PCR of CDR3 regions. TCRdb redid the calling of the multiplex PCR reads with MiXCR, one entry per CDR3 protein. The sample holds a few hundred thousand distinct CDR3 sequences, 23% seen once. CDR3 length: 19 residues. Germline V CDR1 and CDR2: DFQATT, SNEGSKA (reference sequence). V was shortened by 0 bases and J by 0 bases, with 18 bases between the two germline ends.

The starting material was peripheral blood mononuclear cells (PBMCs), obtained when the disease was refractory, from a patient treated with antithyroid drugs. This receptor was taken from a woman aged 40 to 50 with Graves disease. The rearrangement joins TRBV20-1 to TRBJ2-6; the D gene is possibly TRBD1 (5 bases). The DNA for the CDR3 is TGCAGTGCTAGAGATAAGGGGCCCCCTTTCTTCTCTGGGGCCAACGTCCTGACTTTC. Translation gives CSARDKGPPFFSGANVLTF.